These T cell receptor beta chains were read from a single sample in a study of cytomegalovirus exposure and HLA in healthy donors. Measured with immunoSEQ multiplex PCR; TCRdb has only the in-frame clones, and not every one. The sample records about 97,000 clones, roughly 71% being singletons. Sequencing used PBMCs. The receptors originated from a man between 50 and 59 years old in good health and CMV-seronegative. Each CDR3 is given with its conserved first and last residue. A D gene is named only where the DNA matches it firmly. A row's size may be missing; if present it is once, few, many or a size class.

V: TRBV19; J: TRBJ2-1; size: .; D: .; DNA: TGTGCCAGTTCTTACGGTTCCTACAATGAGCAGTTCTTC; CDR3: CASSYGSYNEQFF
V: TRBV10-2; J: TRBJ1-2; size: once; D: .; DNA: TGCGCCAGCTCGGGGTCGAGGTATGGCTACACCTTC; CDR3: CASSGSRYGYTF
V: TRBV18; J: TRBJ1-4; size: .; D: .; DNA: TGTGCCAGCTCACCGGACAGTTCTAATGAAAAACTGTTTTTT; CDR3: CASSPDSSNEKLFF
V: TRBV6-1; J: TRBJ2-1; size: .; D: TRBD2; DNA: TGTGCCAGCAGGGCTAGCGGTAACAATGAGCAGTTCTTC; CDR3: CASRASGNNEQFF
V: TRBV5-4; J: TRBJ2-4; size: few; D: TRBD1; DNA: TGTGCCAGCAGCGGGGGACAGGGAGCCAAAAACATTCAGTACTTC; CDR3: CASSGGQGAKNIQYF
V: TRBV11-2; J: TRBJ2-1; size: .; D: TRBD1; DNA: TGTGCCAGCAGCCAAAGGACAGGGGTAGTCAATGAGCAGTTCTTC; CDR3: CASSQRTGVVNEQFF
V: TRBV5-1; J: TRBJ2-3; size: .; D: TRBD1; DNA: TGCGCCAGCAGCCAGTTACAGGGGGGAGATACGCAGTATTTT; CDR3: CASSQLQGGDTQYF
V: TRBV7-3; J: TRBJ2-3; size: .; D: TRBD2; DNA: TGTGCCAGCAGCACAAGTAGCGGGCCGGGGGGAGATACGCAGTATTTT; CDR3: CASSTSSGPGGDTQYF
V: TRBV7-9; J: TRBJ2-2; size: .; D: .; DNA: TGTGCCAGCAGCCTGATCGGGGGGCTGTTTTTT; CDR3: CASSLIGGLFF
V: TRBV6-5; J: TRBJ2-7; size: .; D: TRBD1; DNA: TGTGCCAGCCGAGGGTTTGAGACAGGGGACGAGCAGTACTTC; CDR3: CASRGFETGDEQYF